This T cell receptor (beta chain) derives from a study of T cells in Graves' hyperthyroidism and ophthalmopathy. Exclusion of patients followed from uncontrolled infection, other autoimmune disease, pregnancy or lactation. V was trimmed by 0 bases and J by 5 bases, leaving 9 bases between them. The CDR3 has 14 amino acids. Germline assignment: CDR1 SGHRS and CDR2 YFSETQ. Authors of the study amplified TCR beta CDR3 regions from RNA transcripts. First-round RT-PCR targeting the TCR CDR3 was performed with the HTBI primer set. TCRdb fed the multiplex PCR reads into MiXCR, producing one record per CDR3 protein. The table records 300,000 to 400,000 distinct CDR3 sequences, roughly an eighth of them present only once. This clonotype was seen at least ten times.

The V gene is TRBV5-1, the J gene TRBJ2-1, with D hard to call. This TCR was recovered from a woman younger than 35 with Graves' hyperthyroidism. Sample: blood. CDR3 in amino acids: CASSLAGGNNEQFF. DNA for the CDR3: TGCGCCAGCAGCTTGGCTGGTGGAAACAATGAGCAGTTCTTC. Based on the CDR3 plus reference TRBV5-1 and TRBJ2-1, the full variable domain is KAGVTQTPRYLIKTRGQQVTLSCSPISGHRSVSWYQQTPGQGLQFLFEYFSETQRNKGNFPGRFSGRQFSNSRSEMNVSTLELGDSALYLCASSLAGGNNEQFFGPGTRLTVL.